A single sample is the source of the 3 T cell receptor beta chains below, sequenced in a study of shared clonotypes between healthy human individuals. Data came from immunoSEQ multiplex PCR; TCRdb stores just in-frame clones and leaves some out. The sample has just over 2,000,000 clones, roughly 96% seen once; the top ten hold more than 0.1%. Sequenced material: naive CD4+ T cells sorted from blood. The subset: CD45RA+ positively selected. Source of these receptors: a man aged 18 to 29 in good health.

This clone was seen just once. The chain uses TRBV2 and TRBJ2-7; a possible D gene is TRBD1 (5 bases). Trimming cost V 7 bases and J 0 bases, with 10 bases left between them. Germline V gene sequence: CDR1 SNHLY, CDR2 FYNNEI. The CDR3 totals 13 residues. The CDR3 DNA reads TGTGCCAGCACTATAAGGGGCTCCTACGAGCAGTACTTC. The encoded protein is CASTIRGSYEQYF.

This clone was seen a single time. J is TRBJ1-2 and V is TRBV7-2; possibly TRBD1 for D (6 bases). The length of the CDR3 is 14 residues. From germline, CDR1 is SGHTA and CDR2 FQGNSA. Trimming removed 0 bases at V and 6 bases at J, with 11 bases between. Here the CDR3 DNA reads TGTGCCAGCAGCTTAGCGAGGGACAATCATGGCTACACCTTC. As protein: CASSLARDNHGYTF.

The chain carries TRBV21-1 and TRBJ2-7. TRBV21-1 is termed a pseudogene. The CDR3 is made up of 12 amino acids. Here the CDR3 DNA reads TGTGCCAGCAGCAAAGACTCCTACGAGCAGTACTTC. The encoded protein is CASSKDSYEQYF.